A single sample gave rise to the 10 T cell receptor beta chains below, sequenced in a study of Ad26.COV2.S vaccination and SARS-CoV-2 variants. Measured with immunoSEQ multiplex PCR; TCRdb has only the in-frame clones, and not every one. The sample shows about 330,000 clones, roughly 90% of them seen only once. As for treatment: roughly 20 received Ad26.COV2.S at low or high dose, single or two shots; five or six received placebo; per-sample allocation not given. The study sampled participants on day 63 after the first vaccine or placebo injection. The sequencing used peripheral blood, collected in a trial of Ad26.COV2.S vaccine versus placebo. The receptor set was obtained from a person aged 18-65 years who received the Ad26.COV2.S COVID-19 vaccine or a placebo.

The CDR3 DNA follows: TGTGCCAGCAGCTTAGAGTTCAGCAGACAGATGAACACCGGGGAGCTGTTTTTT. It specifies CASSLEFSRQMNTGELFF. The chain couples TRBV7-6 to TRBJ2-2; D is perhaps TRBD1 (5 bases). V lost 1 base to trimming and J lost 1 base, with 16 bases between them. CDR3 size: 18 residues. Germline CDR1 and CDR2: SGHVS and FNYEAQ.

This rearrangement joins TRBV29-1 to TRBJ2-3, with TRBD2 matching over 10 bases. The germline V gene has CDR1 SQVTM and CDR2 ANQGSEA. The V and J ends lost 8 bases and 3 bases, in that order; junction bases with no gene match: 5. This CDR3 contains 13 residues. CDR3 in DNA: TGCAGCCTGGGACTAGCGCCGACAGATACGCAGTATTTT. As protein: CSLGLAPTDTQYF.

This chain links TRBV7-9 with TRBJ2-5, with a weak D call TRBD1 (5 bases). Germline CDR1 and CDR2: SEHNR and FQNEAQ (reference sequence). The CDR3 loop spans 16 amino acids. V gave up 3 bases and J gave up 2 bases, with 16 bases separating them. As DNA, the CDR3 is TGTGCCAGCAGCTTGGGGCTTCTGGAACTTCAAGAGACCCAGTACTTC. This codes for CASSLGLLELQETQYF.

The V and J genes are TRBV5-6 and TRBJ1-2; 9 bases are shared with TRBD1. The length of the CDR3 is 19 residues. V was clipped by 2 bases and J by 1 base; unmatched bases: 15. Germline CDR1 reads SGHDT; CDR2 reads YYEEEE. CDR3 bases: TGTGCCAGCAGCTTCCTCGACAGGGGGGTTATTTGGGGTAACTATGGCTACACCTTC. Translation gives CASSFLDRGVIWGNYGYTF.

Concerning this clone: No DNA is shown, since the ends of the CDR3 on it are uncertain; the CDR3 is the one TCRdb lists. This chain links TRBV6-5 with TRBJ1-1. Germline assignment: CDR1 MNHEY and CDR2 SVGAGI. Termini included, the CDR3 measures 14 amino acids. Here the CDR3 reads CASSTSGETTEAFF.

The chain uses TRBV6-5 and TRBJ1-2; 7 positions match TRBD1. The J segment lost 6 bases and the V segment lost 5 bases, leaving 3 bases of the junction unmatched. The CDR3 consists of 12 residues. Germline assignment: CDR1 MNHEY and CDR2 SVGAGI. CDR3: CASSRQGDGYTF. The DNA for the CDR3 is TGTGCCAGCAGTAGGCAGGGGGATGGCTACACCTTC.

The chain is built from TRBV5-6 and TRBJ2-7, with TRBD2 matching over 15 bases. Losses at the gene ends were 3 bases for V and 6 bases for J; bases not matched to a gene: 7. The CDR3 is made up of 16 amino acids. CDR1 is SGHDT and CDR2 is YYEEEE in the germline V gene. The DNA of the CDR3 is TGTGCCAGCAGCTGGGGACTAGCGGGGGGTACGCGCGAGCAGTACTTC. Translating it yields CASSWGLAGGTREQYF.

The chain is built from TRBV5-1 and TRBJ2-1; 7 nucleotides agree with TRBD2. This CDR3 has 17 amino acids. J lost 4 bases, V lost 4 bases, and 14 bases had no gene match. Looked up from germline, CDR1 is SGHRS and CDR2 is YFSETQ. The CDR3 DNA is TGCGCCAGCAGCCCCTGGCCGTGGCTAGCGGAGTACAATGAGCAGTTCTTC. This encodes CASSPWPWLAEYNEQFF.

This clone was counted only a few times. The V call is TRBV27, the J call TRBJ1-1; 8 nucleotides match TRBD1. The CDR3 contains 15 residues. Germline V gives CDR1 MNHEY, CDR2 SMNVEV (reference sequence). The trim removed 1 base at V and 3 bases at J, leaving 4 bases unmatched. The CDR3 sequence: CASSLYRGGDTEAFF. CDR3 sequence (DNA): TGTGCCAGCAGTTTATACAGGGGGGGGGACACTGAAGCTTTCTTT.

The chain recombines TRBV15 with TRBJ2-1; D is possibly TRBD2 (7 bases). This CDR3 has 16 amino acids. Germline CDR1 is LNHNV and CDR2 is YYDKDF (reference sequence). V dropped 1 base and J dropped 4 bases, with 14 bases sitting between them. The chain's CDR3 is CATSRAGAGAYNEQFF. The CDR3 coding sequence is TGTGCCACCAGCAGAGCGGGGGCGGGAGCTTACAATGAGCAGTTCTTC.